This T cell receptor (beta chain) originates from a study of cytomegalovirus exposure and HLA in healthy donors. The PCR employed 60 Vbeta primers together with 13 Jbeta primers. The repertoire was sequenced with immunoSEQ multiplex PCR; TCRdb's copy has only in-frame clones and lacks some. This table has 80,000 to 100,000 clones, roughly 64% appearing once. Findings of the study overall: Reports state that TCR beta sequences accurately predicted most subjects' HLA-A and HLA-B alleles. A later analysis showed TCR association rates differing by HLA locus, peaking at DRB1 and lowest at HLA-C.

The CDR3 is 15 residues long. The germline V gene has CDR1 SGHNT and CDR2 YYREEE (reference sequence). J lost 8 bases, V lost 4 bases, and 11 bases had no gene match. Notes on this clone: Its target is unknown.

The chain recombines TRBV5-4 with TRBJ2-1; TRBD2 matches 8 bases. The sequenced sample was PBMCs. This TCR came from a middle-aged woman in good health and CMV-seropositive. The CDR3 reads CASSPGGSLSDEQFF. The CDR3 DNA reads TGTGCCAGCAGCCCGGGGGGGTCTTTGAGCGATGAGCAGTTCTTC.